This T cell receptor (beta chain) stems from a study of T cells after yellow fever vaccination. Per the germline V gene, CDR1 is LNHNV and CDR2 is YYDKDF (reference sequence). Trimming stripped 5 bases from V and 0 bases from J, with 12 bases between. The CDR3 is 15 residues long. In the case of this clonotype: Antigen unknown.

A universal primer site and UMIs were added as TCR cDNA was made by 5'RACE template switching. TCRdb itself ran the 5' RACE reads through MiXCR, one entry per CDR3 protein. Among 300,000 or so distinct CDR3 sequences listed, about 7.8% were seen once. Study-level results: Subsequent booster samples again held most clones from primary vaccination (under 98% CD4, about 90% CD8). Compared with primary, the secondary response was weaker and peaked at day 5, not 15.

Sequenced material: PBMCs, taken about 41 days after the first yellow fever vaccination. This receptor was identified in a man aged 18 to 35 who received the YFV17D yellow fever vaccine. The rearrangement links TRBV15 to TRBJ2-3; D may be TRBD1 (5 bases). CDR3 in DNA: TGTGCCACCAGCGCAGGGTTTTTAAGCACAGATACGCAGTATTTT. Its translation is CATSAGFLSTDTQYF.